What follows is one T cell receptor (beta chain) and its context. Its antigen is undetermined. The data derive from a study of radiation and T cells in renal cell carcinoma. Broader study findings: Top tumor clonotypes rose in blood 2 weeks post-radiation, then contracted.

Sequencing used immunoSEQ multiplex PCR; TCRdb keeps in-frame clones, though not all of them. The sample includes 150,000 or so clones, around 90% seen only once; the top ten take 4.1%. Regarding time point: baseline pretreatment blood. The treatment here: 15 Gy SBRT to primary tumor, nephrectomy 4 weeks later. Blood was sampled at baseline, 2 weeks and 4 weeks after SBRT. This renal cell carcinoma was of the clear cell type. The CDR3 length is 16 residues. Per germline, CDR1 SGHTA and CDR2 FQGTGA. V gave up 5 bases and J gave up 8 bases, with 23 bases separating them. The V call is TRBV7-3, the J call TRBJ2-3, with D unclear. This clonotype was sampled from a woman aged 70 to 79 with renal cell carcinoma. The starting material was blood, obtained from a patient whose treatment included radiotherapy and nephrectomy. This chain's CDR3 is CASSKTSLVHGRTQYF. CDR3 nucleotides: TGTGCCAGCAGCAAAACCTCCCTGGTCCACGGGCGTACGCAGTATTTT. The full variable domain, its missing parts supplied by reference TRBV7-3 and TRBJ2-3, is GAGVSQTPSNKVTEKGKYVELRCDPISGHTALYWYRQSLGQGPEFLIYFQGTGAADDSGLPNDRFFAVRPEGSVSTLKIQRTERGDSAVYLCASSKTSLVHGRTQYFGPGTRLTVL.